The 12 T cell receptor beta chains presented below share a single source sample, sequenced in a study of control samples from healthy donors and cancer patients. The repertoire was sequenced with immunoSEQ multiplex PCR; TCRdb's copy has only in-frame clones and lacks some. The sample yields about 160,000 clones, roughly 94% seen once. Material: blood. The receptors originated from a woman aged 40 to 50 in good health.

V usage is TRBV9 and J usage is TRBJ1-3; 9 nucleotides align to TRBD1. The germline gives CDR1 SGDLS, CDR2 YYNGEE. The CDR3 extends over 15 amino acids. V dropped 4 bases and J dropped 3; count of bases not matched to a gene: 5. CDR3 region: CASSPGQGIGNTIYF. The DNA of the CDR3 is TGTGCCAGCAGCCCAGGACAGGGGATTGGAAACACCATATATTTT.

This sequence joins TRBV9 and TRBJ2-2; D could derive from TRBD1 or TRBD2 (5 bases each). This CDR3 comprises 13 residues. CDR1 and CDR2 (germline): SGDLS, YYNGEE. V was trimmed by 6 bases and J by 6 bases, leaving 12 bases between them. CDR3 protein: CASTNLGAGELFF. In DNA form, the CDR3 reads TGTGCCAGCACCAACCTGGGGGCCGGGGAGCTGTTTTTT. The entire variable domain, with the rest obtained from reference TRBV9 and TRBJ2-2, is as follows: DSGVTQTPKHLITATGQRVTLRCSPRSGDLSVYWYQQSLDQGLQFLIQYYNGEERAKGNILERFSAQQFPDLHSELNLSSLELGDSALYFCASTNLGAGELFFGEGSRLTVL.

The chain combines TRBV4-3 with TRBJ1-6; D gene ambiguous. The CDR3 has 18 residues. V lost 4 bases, J lost 0 bases, and 16 bases lay in between. From germline, CDR1 is LGHNA and CDR2 YSLEER. In DNA, the CDR3 is TGCGCCAGCAGCCGATCACGGACGGAGAGCTCCTATAATTCACCCCTCCACTTT. Translating gives CASSRSRTESSYNSPLHF.

V is TRBV9 and J is TRBJ2-5; 8 bases are a match to TRBD2. Trimming cost V 4 bases and J 2 bases; bases outside gene matches: 7. This CDR3 contains 15 residues. CDR1 and CDR2 (germline): SGDLS, YYNGEE. CDR3 residues: CASSPNPSGQETQYF. The CDR3 bases are TGTGCCAGCAGCCCAAACCCTAGCGGGCAAGAGACCCAGTACTTC.

The chain has TRBV9 and TRBJ2-7; 11 nucleotides match TRBD1. The CDR3 length is 14 residues. Germline V gene lookup returns CDR1 SGDLS and CDR2 YYNGEE. After removal of 4 bases from V and 2 bases from J, the junction contained 2 bases not matched to a gene. The chain's CDR3 is CASSQGQGAYEQYF. CDR3 coding DNA: TGTGCCAGCAGCCAGGGACAGGGGGCCTACGAGCAGTACTTC.

The chain combines TRBV5-6 with TRBJ2-7; 11 bases agree with TRBD2. V lost 5 bases, J lost 2 bases, and 6 bases stayed unmatched. The V gene's germline CDR1 is SGHDT and CDR2 YYEEEE. This CDR3 contains 15 residues. DNA for the CDR3: TGTGCCAGCAGTTCCCTAGCGGGAGGTACCTACGAGCAGTACTTC. As protein: CASSSLAGGTYEQYF.

The rearrangement uses TRBV5-1 and TRBJ1-2; possibly TRBD1 for D (6 bases). This CDR3 is built from 15 residues. Trimming cost V 2 bases and J 4 bases, with 15 bases left between them. Per the germline V gene, CDR1 is SGHRS and CDR2 is YFSETQ. CDR3 region: CASSLLQTQGYGYTF. CDR3 nucleotide sequence: TGCGCCAGCAGCTTATTACAGACACAGGGCTATGGCTACACCTTC.

This rearrangement joins TRBV3-1 (or the pseudogene TRBV3-2) to TRBJ2-2; weak D call: TRBD2 (6 bases). The V gene lost 2 bases and the J gene lost 2 bases, with 6 bases spanning the gap. Germline V CDR1 and CDR2: LGHDT, YNNKEL (reference sequence). This CDR3 is built from 14 residues. The CDR3 is CASSQTSNTGELFF. CDR3 coding DNA: TGTGCCAGCAGCCAAACTAGCAACACCGGGGAGCTGTTTTTT.

The chain combines TRBV13 with TRBJ2-1; 10 positions agree with TRBD2. With 7 bases clipped from V and 3 bases from J, the junction kept 3 bases outside the gene matches. The CDR3 has 14 residues. CDR1 and CDR2 (germline): PRHDT, FYEKMQ (reference sequence). CDR3 amino acids: CASTRTSGYNEQFF. CDR3 nucleotides: TGTGCCAGCACCAGGACTAGCGGCTACAATGAGCAGTTCTTC.

The V call is TRBV13, the J call TRBJ2-1; 8 bases are a match to TRBD1. CDR1 and CDR2 (germline): PRHDT, FYEKMQ (reference sequence). Trimming at V came to 5 bases and at J to 6 bases, leaving 3 bases not matched to a gene. The CDR3 is made up of 13 amino acids. The CDR3 reads CASSVGQGNEQFF. In DNA, the CDR3 is TGTGCCAGCAGCGTCGGACAGGGCAATGAGCAGTTCTTC.

The chain recombines TRBV5-5 with TRBJ2-7; D uncertain. Germline loops: CDR1 SGHKS, CDR2 YYEKEE (reference sequence). The CDR3 is 12 residues long. Between the trimmed V and J ends, which lost 3 bases and 2 bases, there was a span of 6 bases. DNA for the CDR3: TGTGCCAGCAGCTCTCGAACCTACGAGCAGTACTTC. Its protein product is CASSSRTYEQYF.

The rearrangement uses TRBV6-2 or TRBV6-3 and TRBJ1-5, with 9 bases that match TRBD1. Germline V lookup: CDR1 MNHEY, CDR2 SVGEGT. V shed 1 base, J shed 0 bases, and the junction held 10 bases outside the gene matches. This CDR3 comprises 19 residues. For the CDR3, the DNA is TGTGCCAGCAGTTACTTACCGGGACAGGGAAGCTCTAGCAATCAGCCCCAGCATTTT. Residues: CASSYLPGQGSSSNQPQHF.